Listed here are 27 T cell receptor beta chains from one sample, sequenced in a study of technical replicates of blood from a few donors. Method: immunoSEQ multiplex PCR; TCRdb's copy keeps in-frame clones and lacks some. The sample has 60,000 to 90,000 clones, 85% to 95% seen once; the top ten hold roughly 0.37%. The sequencing input was T cells isolated from PBMCs. All receptors come from a human donor in good health.

The chain uses TRBV19 and TRBJ1-4; TRBD1 matches at 10 bases. The CDR3 runs to 15 residues. V lost 5 bases, J lost 8 bases, and 8 bases stayed unmatched. Per the germline V gene, CDR1 is LNHDA and CDR2 is SQIVND (reference sequence). The CDR3 bases are TGTGCCAGTAGTTCAACCCGGGACAGGGGAGAAAAACTGTTTTTT. Its translation is CASSSTRDRGEKLFF.

The chain carries TRBV4-1 and TRBJ2-7; D is unclear. Looked up from germline, CDR1 is MGHRA and CDR2 is YSYEKL. The V gene lost 5 bases and the J gene lost 0 bases, with 11 bases spanning the gap. CDR3 size: 14 residues. CDR3 protein: CASSENRFSYEQYF. The DNA of the CDR3 is TGCGCCAGCAGCGAAAACAGATTCTCCTACGAGCAGTACTTC.

V gene TRBV6-5 combines with J gene TRBJ2-7; 11 bases are a match to TRBD2. In germline, CDR1 is MNHEY, CDR2 SVGAGI. The CDR3 sequence is 15 residues long. Germline trimming cut 5 bases from V and 0 bases from J; bases unmatched to any gene: 3. The CDR3 is CASSTTSGSSYEQYF. CDR3 DNA sequence: TGTGCCAGCAGTACTACTAGCGGGAGCTCCTACGAGCAGTACTTC.

This clone was counted a single time. The CDR3 region is CASSFALGGSYNEQFF. Here the CDR3 DNA reads TGTGCCAGCAGCTTCGCACTAGGGGGTTCCTACAATGAGCAGTTCTTC. The gene calls are TRBV7-6 and TRBJ2-1; weak D call: TRBD1 (6 bases). Germline V gene data show CDR1 as SGHVS and CDR2 as FNYEAQ. V lost 3 bases and J lost 1, with 13 bases in between. The CDR3 totals 16 residues.

V is TRBV10-3 and J is TRBJ1-2; TRBD1 matches at 7 bases. Per germline, CDR1 ENHRY and CDR2 SYGVKD. J was trimmed by 3 bases and V by 2 bases; bases with no gene match: 6. The CDR3 is made up of 15 amino acids. CDR3 DNA: TGTGCCATCAGTGAGACTGGACAGGCTGACTATGGCTACACCTTC. It codes for CAISETGQADYGYTF.

The chain joins TRBV2 to TRBJ2-7; the D is unclear. The germline CDR1 and CDR2 sequences are SNHLY and FYNNEI. This CDR3 is 14 amino acids long. Trimming shortened V by 5 bases and J by 3 bases, and 14 bases separated the two germline ends. As DNA, the CDR3 is TGTGCCAGCAGTTACTTATTTTCCGGCTACGAGCAGTACTTC. It specifies CASSYLFSGYEQYF.

The chain is built from TRBV5-1 and TRBJ2-3, with unresolved D. Germline CDR1 SGHRS, CDR2 YFSETQ. This CDR3 region has 14 residues. V lost 4 bases, J lost 3 bases, and 12 bases lay in between. The CDR3 DNA follows: TGCGCCAGCAGCATAGACCCGCGGACAGATACGCAGTATTTT. It translates to CASSIDPRTDTQYF. Full variable domain (outside the CDR3, taken from reference TRBV5-1 and TRBJ2-3): KAGVTQTPRYLIKTRGQQVTLSCSPISGHRSVSWYQQTPGQGLQFLFEYFSETQRNKGNFPGRFSGRQFSNSRSEMNVSTLELGDSALYLCASSIDPRTDTQYFGPGTRLTVL.

The V gene is TRBV9, the J gene TRBJ2-5; 8 nucleotides align to TRBD1. The J segment lost 5 bases and the V segment lost 0 bases, leaving 6 bases of the junction unmatched. The CDR3 is made up of 15 amino acids. Germline assignment: CDR1 SGDLS and CDR2 YYNGEE. The CDR3 nucleotides are TGTGCCAGCAGCGTAGAGAACAGGGGGGTCGAGACCCAGTACTTC. Protein: CASSVENRGVETQYF.

The chain uses TRBV2 and TRBJ2-7; perhaps TRBD1 as D (5 bases). This CDR3 has 12 residues. Deletions cut 3 bases from V and 4 bases from J, with 7 bases between. Germline-derived CDR1 and CDR2 are SNHLY and FYNNEI. For the CDR3, the DNA is TGTGCCAGCAGTGATCAGGGTTACGAGCAGTACTTC. It codes for CASSDQGYEQYF. The variable domain in full, completed from reference TRBV2 and TRBJ2-7, reads EPEVTQTPSHQVTQMGQEVILRCVPISNHLYFYWYRQILGQKVEFLVSFYNNEISEKSEIFDDQFSVERPDGSNFTLKIRSTKLEDSAMYFCASSDQGYEQYFGPGTRLTVT.

This clone was detected once. This sequence joins TRBV13 and TRBJ2-3, with TRBD2 as a possible D gene (6 bases). V was shortened by 3 bases and J by 3 bases, with 7 bases between the two germline ends. Germline V gives CDR1 PRHDT, CDR2 FYEKMQ (reference sequence). The CDR3 totals 13 residues. CDR3 sequence: CASSFGGTDTQYF. Written as DNA, the CDR3 is TGTGCCAGCAGCTTCGGGGGAACAGATACGCAGTATTTT.

This chain connects TRBV4-2 to TRBJ1-2; D is possibly TRBD1 (6 bases). Looked up from germline, CDR1 is LGHNA and CDR2 is YNFKEQ. The V end lost 0 bases, the J end lost 3 bases, and 14 bases lay between the germline ends. This CDR3 has 16 residues. The CDR3 here is CASSQDFQGRDYGYTF. The CDR3 DNA reads as TGTGCCAGCAGCCAAGATTTTCAGGGGCGAGACTATGGCTACACCTTC.

The chain combines TRBV7-2 with TRBJ2-7, with a tentative D call TRBD1 (6 bases). Germline-derived CDR1 and CDR2 are SGHTA and FQGNSA. The CDR3 totals 14 residues. V lost 1 base, J lost 7 bases, and 14 bases lay in between. The CDR3 loop is CASSLGQGSGEQYF. The CDR3 DNA sequence: TGTGCCAGCAGCTTAGGGCAGGGGTCGGGAGAGCAGTACTTC.

The chain joins TRBV2 to TRBJ2-3; 7 bases map to TRBD2. CDR3 length: 15 amino acids. Germline loops: CDR1 SNHLY, CDR2 FYNNEI. V trimming: 3 bases; J trimming: 1 base; junction bases outside the gene matches: 4. The DNA for the CDR3 is TGTGCCAGCAGTGAGCAAGCGGGACGCACAGATACGCAGTATTTT. It translates to CASSEQAGRTDTQYF.

The chain employs TRBV7-9 and TRBJ2-7, with 16 bases matching TRBD2. Germline V lookup: CDR1 SEHNR, CDR2 FQNEAQ (reference sequence). Trimming at V came to 5 bases and at J to 4 bases, leaving 5 bases not matched to a gene. The CDR3 has 16 amino acids. CDR3 in DNA: TGTGCCAGCAGCCCCGGGACTAGCGGGAGGGATTACGAGCAGTACTTC. Amino acids: CASSPGTSGRDYEQYF.

This rearrangement joins TRBV6-1 to TRBJ1-1, with a possible D match to TRBD1 (5 bases). The CDR3 contains 13 residues. V was trimmed by 4 bases and J by 11 bases, leaving 17 bases between them. The germline V gene has CDR1 MNHNS and CDR2 SASEGT. The CDR3 is CASSVSMGGDAFF. Written as DNA, the CDR3 is TGTGCCAGCAGTGTATCTATGGGGGGAGACGCTTTCTTT.

The rearrangement uses TRBV6-5 and TRBJ1-1; 10 bases agree with TRBD1. The CDR3 has 14 residues. Germline lookup yields CDR1 MNHEY and CDR2 SVGAGI. J lost 6 bases, V lost 5 bases, and 6 bases had no gene match. The CDR3 bases are TGTGCCAGCAGTGTGGGACAGGGGAGCGCTGAAGCTTTCTTT. Protein sequence: CASSVGQGSAEAFF.

This clone was seen a single time. DNA for the CDR3: TGTGCCAGCAGTTTAAACAGGGGGTGGACCTACGAGCAGTACTTC. Encoded protein: CASSLNRGWTYEQYF. The chain employs TRBV28 and TRBJ2-7; 8 positions agree with TRBD1. V lost 2 bases to trimming and J lost 2 bases; unmatched junction nucleotides: 5. CDR1 and CDR2 (germline): MDHEN, SYDVKM. The CDR3 has 15 amino acids.

The chain employs TRBV15 and TRBJ2-5; weak D call: TRBD2 (6 bases). Germline values: CDR1 LNHNV, CDR2 YYDKDF (reference sequence). The V gene lost 11 bases and the J gene lost 4 bases, with 20 bases spanning the gap. The CDR3 sequence is 14 residues long. This CDR3 reads CASWAGYGRETQYF. The CDR3 coding sequence is TGTGCCTCTTGGGCGGGATATGGGAGAGAGACCCAGTACTTC.

The chain joins TRBV5-4 to TRBJ2-2; 12 positions match TRBD1. Trimming took 7 bases from V and 5 from J; bases not matched to a gene: 9. Germline assignment: CDR1 SGHNT and CDR2 YYREEE (reference sequence). The CDR3 runs to 16 residues. CDR3 loop: CASSWGQGARTGELFF. CDR3 DNA: TGTGCCAGCTCATGGGGACAGGGGGCCAGGACCGGGGAGCTGTTTTTT.

This clone was detected only once. The chain has TRBV30 and TRBJ2-2; 9 bases agree with TRBD1. The CDR3 has 15 amino acids. The V gene's germline CDR1 is GTSNPN and CDR2 SVGIG (reference sequence). V gave up 4 bases and J gave up 3 bases; unmatched junction bases: 6. The CDR3 spells CAWNPGQGDTGELFF. CDR3 DNA: TGTGCCTGGAATCCGGGACAGGGAGACACCGGGGAGCTGTTTTTT.

The chain couples TRBV7-6 to TRBJ1-2; tentative D call: TRBD1 (5 bases). Trimming removed 3 bases at V and 0 bases at J, with 14 bases between. CDR1 is SGHVS and CDR2 is FNYEAQ in the germline V gene. CDR3 length: 16 amino acids. CDR3 DNA sequence: TGTGCCAGCAGCTTCAGCATTCCCAGGGCTAACTATGGCTACACCTTC. Protein sequence: CASSFSIPRANYGYTF.

The V call is TRBV11-3, the J call TRBJ2-1, with D unclear. Germline V lookup: CDR1 SGHNT, CDR2 YENEEA. This CDR3 has 12 amino acids. V was pared by 4 bases and J by 3 bases, with 4 bases between. CDR3 residues: CASSSLYNEQFF. CDR3 DNA: TGTGCCAGCAGCTCCCTCTACAATGAGCAGTTCTTC.

The J gene is TRBJ1-5, the V gene TRBV27, with 8 bases matching TRBD1. CDR1 is MNHEY and CDR2 is SMNVEV in the germline V gene (reference sequence). V gave up 2 bases and J gave up 0 bases; unmatched junction bases: 6. The CDR3 runs to 17 residues. CDR3 sequence (DNA): TGTGCCAGCAGTTTAGTGTATGGACAGGGTAGCAATCAGCCCCAGCATTTT. Its translation is CASSLVYGQGSNQPQHF.

The CDR3 sequence is CASSLIDRTGEAFF. CDR3 nucleotide sequence: TGTGCCAGCAGCTTAATTGACCGGACAGGGGAAGCTTTCTTT. V is TRBV7-3 and J is TRBJ1-1; 8 nucleotides match TRBD1. Germline CDR1 is SGHTA and CDR2 is FQGTGA. Trimming at V came to 1 base and at J to 8 bases, leaving 6 bases not matched to a gene. The CDR3 has 14 residues.

The genes are TRBV28 and TRBJ2-5, with TRBD1 identical over 8 bases. Germline assignment: CDR1 MDHEN and CDR2 SYDVKM. The CDR3 has 13 residues. V dropped 6 bases and J dropped 7; count of bases not matched to a gene: 7. Here the CDR3 DNA reads TGTGCCAGCAGAAAAGGACAGGGCGGGACCCAGTACTTC. Protein: CASRKGQGGTQYF.

Concerning this clone itself: The same CDR3 arises from other DNA sequences in this sample as well. The V gene is TRBV5-1, the J gene TRBJ2-7; D possibly corresponds to TRBD1 (6 bases). Germline V gene lookup returns CDR1 SGHRS and CDR2 YFSETQ. V was cut by 4 bases and J by 4 bases, with 9 bases left in between. The CDR3 is made up of 12 amino acids. DNA of the CDR3: TGCGCCAGCAGCCTGACAGGTTACGAGCAGTACTTC. This encodes CASSLTGYEQYF. The full variable domain, with the rest looked up from reference TRBV5-1 and TRBJ2-7, is KAGVTQTPRYLIKTRGQQVTLSCSPISGHRSVSWYQQTPGQGLQFLFEYFSETQRNKGNFPGRFSGRQFSNSRSEMNVSTLELGDSALYLCASSLTGYEQYFGPGTRLTVT.

The genes are TRBV19 and TRBJ1-2; no definite D call. Germline CDR1 and CDR2: LNHDA and SQIVND (reference sequence). The CDR3 contains 17 residues. Trimming took off 1 base at V and 4 bases at J, with 19 bases between the two ends. The CDR3 coding sequence is TGTGCCAGTAGTATAGGTGGATGGGCCAGCACCGGCTATGGCTACACCTTC. Protein: CASSIGGWASTGYGYTF.